This entry is about one TCR beta chain. V was shortened by 5 bases and J by 2 bases, with 13 bases between the two germline ends. CDR3 length: 15 residues. CDR1 and CDR2 (germline): MDHEN, SYDVKM. This sample is part of a study of shared T cell receptors in the human thymus. Using immunoSEQ multiplex PCR, the repertoire was profiled, and TCRdb retains in-frame clones only, with some absent. The sample lists around 340,000 clones, approximately 95% seen once, with roughly 0.021% in the top ten. The receptor was derived from a human donor. The V and J genes are TRBV28 and TRBJ2-1, with a tentative D call TRBD2 (6 bases). Source material: thymocytes. The CDR3 loop reads CASSLRLVTYNEQFF. In DNA, the CDR3 is TGTGCCAGCAGTCTCCGACTAGTTACCTACAATGAGCAGTTCTTC.